What follows are 28 T cell receptor beta chains derived from one specimen sequenced in a study of T cells in localized non-small cell lung cancer. Produced via immunoSEQ multiplex PCR; TCRdb's table is partial and in-frame only. This table has fewer than 4,500 clones, approximately 42% appearing once. The sample here was lung tumor tissue, taken before any cancer treatment. The receptors stem from a male donor at least 60 years old with stage I lung adenocarcinoma.

The chain uses TRBV4-1 and TRBJ1-1; D is possibly TRBD1 (5 bases). Germline CDR1 and CDR2: MGHRA and YSYEKL. The CDR3 contains 13 residues. V was clipped by 3 bases and J by 14 bases, with 19 bases between them. CDR3 amino acids: CASSQKFDRHTFF. CDR3 sequence (DNA): TGCGCCAGCAGCCAGAAGTTTGACAGACACACATTCTTT.

This clone was found a few times. The CDR3 DNA reads as TGTGCCAGCAGTGGCGCCGGGACAGGAAGAAGTCAGCCCCAGCATTTT. It translates to CASSGAGTGRSQPQHF. This sequence joins TRBV6-8 and TRBJ1-5; 8 positions agree with TRBD1. The CDR3 length is 16 residues. In germline, CDR1 is MNHGY, CDR2 SAAAGT. V lost 5 bases and J lost 6; bases outside the gene matches: 12.

This rearrangement joins TRBV5-1 to TRBJ1-3; 9 positions match TRBD1. The CDR3 is made up of 15 amino acids. Germline-derived CDR1 and CDR2 are SGHRS and YFSETQ. With V trimmed by 6 bases and J by 4 bases, 8 bases remained unmatched. This chain's CDR3 is CASNTGDREGNTIYF. In DNA form, the CDR3 reads TGCGCCAGCAACACCGGGGACAGGGAGGGAAACACCATATATTTT.

The V gene is TRBV18, the J gene TRBJ1-2, with 7 nucleotides matching TRBD1. The junction had 5 bases not matched to a gene; V was cut back by 3 bases and J by 7 bases. The germline CDR1 and CDR2 sequences are KGHSH and LQKENI. The CDR3 consists of 13 residues. The CDR3: CASSPGQELGYTF. The CDR3 DNA sequence: TGTGCCAGCTCACCCGGACAGGAACTTGGCTACACCTTC.

This clone is termed medium-sized (0.01 to 0.1%). The chain is built from TRBV6-8 and TRBJ2-3; D may be TRBD1 (6 bases). CDR3 length equals 13 residues. Germline V gene lookup returns CDR1 MNHGY and CDR2 SAAAGT. Trimming pared 10 bases from V and 0 bases from J, leaving 11 bases between. The DNA of the CDR3 is TGTGCCACCCGGACAGCTAGCACAGATACGCAGTATTTT. Its translation: CATRTASTDTQYF.

This clone has only a few counts. The chain recombines TRBV18 with TRBJ1-2; a weak D match, TRBD1 (6 bases). CDR1 is KGHSH, CDR2 LQKENI, per germline. The CDR3 has 15 amino acids. The V gene lost 3 bases and the J gene lost 4 bases, with 15 bases spanning the gap. The CDR3 region has the DNA TGTGCCAGCTCACCGCAGGGGCAGGGCGGCTATGGCTACACCTTC. Translating it yields CASSPQGQGGYGYTF.

The CDR3 region is CASSIAGQMNTEAFF. CDR3 nucleotide sequence: TGTGCCAGCTCAATCGCGGGACAAATGAACACTGAAGCTTTCTTT. The chain combines TRBV18 with TRBJ1-1; TRBD1 might be the D (6 bases). The CDR3 sequence is 15 residues long. V was pared by 5 bases and J by 0 bases, with 13 bases between. Germline-derived CDR1 and CDR2 are KGHSH and LQKENI.

This clone was counted only a few times. The V call is TRBV28, the J call TRBJ1-3; D gene uncertain. CDR3 size: 13 residues. Trimming cost V 7 bases and J 3 bases, with 10 bases left between them. Germline values: CDR1 MDHEN, CDR2 SYDVKM. The CDR3 region has the DNA TGTGCCAGCATTAGGGCGCTTGGAAACACCATATATTTT. This sequence encodes CASIRALGNTIYF.

The rearrangement links TRBV4-1 to TRBJ1-6, with D perhaps matching TRBD1 (6 bases). There are 15 residues in the CDR3. V shed 0 bases and J shed 9 bases, with 12 bases lying between them. Germline V gene sequence: CDR1 MGHRA, CDR2 YSYEKL. The CDR3 reads CASSQETGSRSPLHF. The CDR3 DNA reads TGCGCCAGCAGCCAAGAGACAGGAAGTCGTTCACCCCTCCACTTT.

CDR3 sequence reads: CASSYRLQGGQYF. In DNA form, the CDR3 reads TGTGCCAGCAGTTACAGGCTCCAGGGTGGGCAGTACTTC. This chain connects TRBV6-8 to TRBJ2-7, with D possibly matching TRBD1 (5 bases). The CDR3 length is 13 residues. The V gene lost 2 bases and the J gene lost 9 bases, with 14 bases spanning the gap. Germline CDR1 and CDR2: MNHGY and SAAAGT.

This chain joins TRBV30 and TRBJ1-1; D is undetermined. Looked up from germline, CDR1 is GTSNPN and CDR2 is SVGIG (reference sequence). The length of the CDR3 is 16 residues. Trimming took off 4 bases at V and 0 bases at J, with 18 bases between the two ends. This CDR3 reads CAWTLLGTYLNTEAFF. CDR3 DNA sequence: TGTGCCTGGACCCTCCTGGGTACTTATCTGAACACTGAAGCTTTCTTT.

The chain carries TRBV28 and TRBJ2-4; TRBD2 aligns across 7 bases. CDR3 length equals 13 residues. The germline CDR1 and CDR2 sequences are MDHEN and SYDVKM. Trimming took 5 bases from V and 6 from J; bases not matched to a gene: 4. The CDR3 sequence is CASSGGVGNIQYF. The CDR3 DNA follows: TGTGCCAGCAGTGGGGGGGTAGGAAACATTCAGTACTTC.

This clone was picked up a small number of times. The chain has TRBV19 and TRBJ2-1; D gene uncertain. This CDR3 has 14 amino acids. The germline V gene encodes CDR1 LNHDA and CDR2 SQIVND (reference sequence). V gave up 2 bases and J gave up 6 bases, with 11 bases separating them. CDR3 sequence: CASSITTYRNEQFF. In DNA, the CDR3 is TGTGCCAGTAGTATAACCACTTACCGCAATGAGCAGTTCTTC.

V gene TRBV30 combines with J gene TRBJ1-5; D call uncertain. The germline V and J ends were trimmed by 1 base and 5 bases, with 12 bases remaining between them. Germline CDR1 reads GTSNPN; CDR2 reads SVGIG (reference sequence). The CDR3 has 14 residues. CDR3 sequence (DNA): TGTGCCTGGAGTGCCCTTTCTGCCGATCAGCCCCAGCATTTT. Translation gives CAWSALSADQPQHF.

The chain uses TRBV18 and TRBJ2-7; D is possibly TRBD2 (7 bases). The CDR3 covers 14 residues. Germline CDR1 reads KGHSH; CDR2 reads LQKENI. V lost 3 bases and J 4 bases, leaving 13 bases between the germline ends. The DNA for the CDR3 is TGTGCCAGCTCACCCTACAGGGAGGGTTACGAGCAGTACTTC. It yields the protein CASSPYREGYEQYF.

This chain links TRBV19 with TRBJ1-5; 9 bases map to TRBD1. This CDR3 is 14 amino acids long. The germline gives CDR1 LNHDA, CDR2 SQIVND (reference sequence). V was pared by 7 bases and J by 10 bases, with 11 bases of the junction left unmatched. The CDR3, as DNA: TGTGCCAGTATGTCGGGGACAGGGTCCCCCCCCCAGCATTTT. Residues: CASMSGTGSPPQHF.

This clone was detected only once. The genes are TRBV29-1 and TRBJ2-7; the match to TRBD2 covers 10 bases. The CDR3 spans 14 residues. V shed 6 bases, J shed 2 bases, and the junction held 7 bases outside the gene matches. From germline, CDR1 is SQVTM and CDR2 ANQGSEA. In nucleotides, the CDR3 is TGCAGCGTGACGAGCGGGAGGGCCCCCTACGAGCAGTACTTC. Its translation: CSVTSGRAPYEQYF.

There are a few counts of this clone. This sequence joins TRBV6-8 and TRBJ2-5, with TRBD1 identical over 7 bases. With V trimmed by 5 bases and J by 4 bases, 7 bases remained unmatched. This CDR3 contains 14 residues. CDR1 MNHGY and CDR2 SAAAGT come from the germline V gene. The CDR3 is CASSRQGVGETQYF. CDR3 DNA: TGTGCCAGCAGTCGACAGGGAGTGGGAGAGACCCAGTACTTC.

This clone was observed a few times. The chain carries TRBV11-3 and TRBJ2-3; 10 nucleotides match TRBD2. V trimming: 1 base; J trimming: 4 bases; junction bases outside the gene matches: 2. There are 15 residues in the CDR3. CDR1 and CDR2 (germline): SGHNT, YENEEA. The CDR3 protein is CASSLGAGGSDTQYF. CDR3 DNA: TGTGCCAGCAGCTTAGGAGCGGGGGGGTCAGATACGCAGTATTTT.

The CDR3 reads CSARIGGKNIQYF. The DNA of the CDR3 is TGCAGCGCCCGAATTGGGGGCAAAAACATTCAGTACTTC. V gene TRBV29-1 combines with J gene TRBJ2-4; D assignment may be TRBD1 or TRBD2 (5 bases each). There are 13 residues in the CDR3. Germline loops: CDR1 SQVTM, CDR2 ANQGSEA. V lost 7 bases to trimming and J lost 3 bases, with 13 bases between them.

V usage is TRBV14 and J usage is TRBJ2-7; D is ambiguous. This CDR3 is 13 amino acids long. CDR1 is SGHDN, CDR2 FVKESK, per germline. Deletions cut 0 bases from V and 6 bases from J, with 9 bases between. CDR3 coding DNA: TGTGCCAGCAGCCAAGAGGAGCATCTCGAGCAGTACTTC. This encodes CASSQEEHLEQYF.

This clone came up a few times. CDR3: CASTLAGGPTAEQFF. Here the CDR3 DNA reads TGCGCCAGCACCCTTGCGGGGGGGCCTACAGCTGAGCAGTTCTTC. The chain combines TRBV5-1 with TRBJ2-1, with 9 bases lining up with TRBD2. Germline V gene data show CDR1 as SGHRS and CDR2 as YFSETQ. V shed 6 bases and J 9 bases; nucleotides not matched to a gene: 13. The CDR3 extends over 15 amino acids.

This clone came up a few times. V usage is TRBV7-7 and J usage is TRBJ2-2, with D possibly being TRBD2 (5 bases). V lost 4 bases and J lost 4, with 13 bases in between. This CDR3 region has 15 residues. The germline CDR1 and CDR2 sequences are SSHAT and FNYEAQ (reference sequence). CDR3 amino acids: CASSSAGPFTGELFF. For the CDR3, the DNA is TGTGCCAGCAGCTCCGCGGGTCCGTTCACCGGGGAGCTGTTTTTT.

About this clone: One junction end disagrees with the germline gene, perhaps due to a read error. J is TRBJ2-3 and V is TRBV14; the D gene is possibly TRBD2 (5 bases). The CDR3 totals 15 residues. Germline CDR1 and CDR2: SGHDN and FVKESK. Here the CDR3 DNA reads TGTGCCAGCAGCCAAGGTATCCCTAGCACAGATACGCAATATTTT. Translation gives CASSQGIPSTDTQYF.

In this sample, this clone turned up a few times. This chain joins TRBV10-3 and TRBJ1-4, with 9 bases aligning to TRBD1. The CDR3 contains 13 residues. J was trimmed by 8 bases and V by 10 bases; bases with no gene match: 8. Germline V CDR1 and CDR2: ENHRY, SYGVKD. CDR3: CASGGQGVEKLFF. In DNA form, the CDR3 reads TGTGCCAGCGGGGGACAGGGTGTGGAAAAACTGTTTTTT.

The chain is built from TRBV6-7 and TRBJ2-7; 7 positions match TRBD1. TRBV6-7 belongs to the ORF category, with a function that is uncertain. This CDR3 is built from 15 residues. V was pared by 0 bases and J by 2 bases, with 4 bases of the junction left unmatched. The CDR3 loop reads CASSYSGDRAYEQYF. The CDR3 coding sequence is TGTGCCAGCAGTTACTCTGGGGACAGAGCCTACGAGCAGTACTTC.

The chain links TRBV27 to TRBJ1-5; no firm D call. V was trimmed by 5 bases and J by 0 bases, leaving 8 bases between them. CDR3 size: 14 residues. Germline CDR1 and CDR2: MNHEY and SMNVEV (reference sequence). CDR3 in DNA: TGTGCCAGCAGTACCGTATATAGCAATCAGCCCCAGCATTTT. This codes for CASSTVYSNQPQHF.

This chain uses TRBV19 with TRBJ1-5, with D tentatively TRBD1 (6 bases). Trimming stripped 7 bases from V and 3 bases from J, with 13 bases between. Germline lookup yields CDR1 LNHDA and CDR2 SQIVND (reference sequence). CDR3 size: 14 residues. CDR3 sequence reads: CASTPGTYNQPQHF. The CDR3 DNA sequence: TGTGCCAGTACACCCGGGACATACAATCAGCCCCAGCATTTT. Supplemented by reference TRBV19 and TRBJ1-5, the full variable domain reads DGGITQSPKYLFRKEGQNVTLSCEQNLNHDAMYWYRQDPGQGLRLIYYSQIVNDFQKGDIAEGYSVSREKKESFPLTVTSAQKNPTAFYLCASTPGTYNQPQHFGDGTRLSIL.